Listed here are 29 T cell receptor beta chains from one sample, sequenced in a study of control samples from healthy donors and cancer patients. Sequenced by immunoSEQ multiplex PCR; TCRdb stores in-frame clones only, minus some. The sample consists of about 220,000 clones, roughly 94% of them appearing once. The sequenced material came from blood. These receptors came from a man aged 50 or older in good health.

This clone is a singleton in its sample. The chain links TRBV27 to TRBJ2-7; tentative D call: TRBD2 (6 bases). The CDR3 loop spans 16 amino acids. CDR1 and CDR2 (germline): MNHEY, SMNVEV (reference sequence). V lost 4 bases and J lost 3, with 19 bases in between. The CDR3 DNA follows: TGTGCCAGCAGTTCATTATGGGGGGATAAGGGCTACGAGCAGTACTTC. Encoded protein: CASSSLWGDKGYEQYF.

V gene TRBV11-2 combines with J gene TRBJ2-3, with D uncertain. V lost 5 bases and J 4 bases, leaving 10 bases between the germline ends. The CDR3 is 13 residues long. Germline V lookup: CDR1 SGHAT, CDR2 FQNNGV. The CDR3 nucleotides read TGTGCCAGCAGCCCACTTCGGGCAGATACGCAGTATTTT. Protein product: CASSPLRADTQYF.

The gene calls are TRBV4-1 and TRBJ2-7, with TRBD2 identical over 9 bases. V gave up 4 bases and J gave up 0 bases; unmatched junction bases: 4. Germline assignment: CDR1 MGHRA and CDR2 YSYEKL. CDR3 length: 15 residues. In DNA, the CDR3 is TGCGCCAGCAGCCGTGGGACTAGCCCCTCCTACGAGCAGTACTTC. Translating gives CASSRGTSPSYEQYF.

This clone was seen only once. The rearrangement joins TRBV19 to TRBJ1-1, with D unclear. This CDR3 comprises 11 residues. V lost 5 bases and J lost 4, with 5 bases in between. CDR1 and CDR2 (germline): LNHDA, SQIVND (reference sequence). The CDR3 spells CASSRSTEAFF. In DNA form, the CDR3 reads TGTGCCAGTAGTCGAAGCACTGAAGCTTTCTTT.

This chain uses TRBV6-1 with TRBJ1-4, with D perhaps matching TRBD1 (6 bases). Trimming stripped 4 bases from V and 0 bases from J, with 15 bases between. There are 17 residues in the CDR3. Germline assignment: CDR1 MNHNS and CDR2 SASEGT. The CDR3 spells CASSVPGQRTTNEKLFF. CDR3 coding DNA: TGTGCCAGCAGTGTTCCCGGACAGAGAACAACTAATGAAAAACTGTTTTTT.

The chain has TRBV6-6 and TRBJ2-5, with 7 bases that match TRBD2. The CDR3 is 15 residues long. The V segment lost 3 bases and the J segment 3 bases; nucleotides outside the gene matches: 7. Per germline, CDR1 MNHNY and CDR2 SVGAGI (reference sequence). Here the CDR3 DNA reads TGTGCCAGCAGTTATCTGGTTCTAGCGGAAGAGACCCAGTACTTC. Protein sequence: CASSYLVLAEETQYF.

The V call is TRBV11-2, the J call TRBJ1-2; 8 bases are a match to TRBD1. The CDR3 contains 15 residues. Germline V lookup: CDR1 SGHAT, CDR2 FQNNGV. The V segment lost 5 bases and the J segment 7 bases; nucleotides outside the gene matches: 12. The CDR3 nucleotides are TGTGCCAGCAGCGGTAGCGGACAGGGAGAAGGTGGCTACACCTTC. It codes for CASSGSGQGEGGYTF.

The CDR3 region is CASSLAQGFSVQETQYF. The CDR3, as DNA: TGTGCCAGCAGCTTAGCACAGGGCTTTTCGGTCCAAGAGACCCAGTACTTC. The chain links TRBV7-9 to TRBJ2-5; tentative D call: TRBD1 (6 bases). The CDR3 extends over 17 amino acids. Germline V gene lookup returns CDR1 SEHNR and CDR2 FQNEAQ (reference sequence). V was shortened by 0 bases and J by 1 base, with 15 bases between the two germline ends.

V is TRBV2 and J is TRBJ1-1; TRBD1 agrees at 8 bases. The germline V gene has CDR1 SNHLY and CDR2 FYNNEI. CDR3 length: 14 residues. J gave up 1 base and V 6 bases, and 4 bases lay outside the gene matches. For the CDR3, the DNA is TGTGCCAGCAGGAGGGGACAGGCGAACACTGAAGCTTTCTTT. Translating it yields CASRRGQANTEAFF.

The chain's CDR3 is CASSLASDYTEAFF. The DNA of the CDR3 is TGTGCCAGCAGCTTAGCCTCAGACTACACTGAAGCTTTCTTT. The J gene is TRBJ1-1, the V gene TRBV7-8; no firm D call. Per the germline V gene, CDR1 is SGHVS and CDR2 is FQNEAQ. The CDR3 has 14 amino acids. V lost 0 bases to trimming and J lost 3 bases, with 8 bases between them.

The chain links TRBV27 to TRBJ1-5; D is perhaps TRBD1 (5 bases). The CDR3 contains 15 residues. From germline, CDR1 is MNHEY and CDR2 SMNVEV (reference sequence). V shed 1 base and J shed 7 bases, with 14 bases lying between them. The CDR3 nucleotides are TGTGCCAGCAGTTTATGGGGCATCGACGGACAGCCCCAGCATTTT. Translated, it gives CASSLWGIDGQPQHF.

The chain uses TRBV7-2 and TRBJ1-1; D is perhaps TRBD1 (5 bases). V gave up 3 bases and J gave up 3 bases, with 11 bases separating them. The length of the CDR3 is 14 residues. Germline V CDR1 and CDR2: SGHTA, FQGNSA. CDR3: CASSFQGGDTEAFF. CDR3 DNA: TGTGCCAGCAGCTTCCAGGGTGGGGACACTGAAGCTTTCTTT. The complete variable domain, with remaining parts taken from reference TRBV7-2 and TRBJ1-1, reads GAGVSQSPSNKVTEKGKDVELRCDPISGHTALYWYRQSLGQGLEFLIYFQGNSAPDKSGLPSDRFSAERTGGSVSTLTIQRTQQEDSAVYLCASSFQGGDTEAFFGQGTRLTVV.

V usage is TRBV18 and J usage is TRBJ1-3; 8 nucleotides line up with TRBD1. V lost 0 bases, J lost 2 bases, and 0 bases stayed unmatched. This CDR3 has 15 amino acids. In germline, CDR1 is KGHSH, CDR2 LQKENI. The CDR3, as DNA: TGTGCCAGCTCACCACCGACAGGGGCTGGAAACACCATATATTTT. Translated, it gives CASSPPTGAGNTIYF.

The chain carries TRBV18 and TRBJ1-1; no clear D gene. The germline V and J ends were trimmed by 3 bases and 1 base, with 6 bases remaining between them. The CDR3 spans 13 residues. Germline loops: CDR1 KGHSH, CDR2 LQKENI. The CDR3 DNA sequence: TGTGCCAGCTCACCGGCAGCGAACACTGAAGCTTTCTTT. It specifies CASSPAANTEAFF. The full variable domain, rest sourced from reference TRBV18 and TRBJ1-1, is NAGVMQNPRHLVRRRGQEARLRCSPMKGHSHVYWYRQLPEEGLKFMVYLQKENIIDESGMPKERFSAEFPKEGPSILRIQQVVRGDSAAYFCASSPAANTEAFFGQGTRLTVV.

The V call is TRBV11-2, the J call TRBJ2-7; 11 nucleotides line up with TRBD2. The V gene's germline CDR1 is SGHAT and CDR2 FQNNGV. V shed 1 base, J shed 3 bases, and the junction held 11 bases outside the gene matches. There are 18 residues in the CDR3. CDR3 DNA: TGTGCCAGCAGCTTAGCCCCCCTGGGGACTAGCGGAGACTACGAGCAGTACGTC. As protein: CASSLAPLGTSGDYEQYV.

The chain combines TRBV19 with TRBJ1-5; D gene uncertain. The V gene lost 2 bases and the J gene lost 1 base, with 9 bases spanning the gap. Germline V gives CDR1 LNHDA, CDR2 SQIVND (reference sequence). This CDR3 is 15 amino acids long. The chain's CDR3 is CASSIWSSSNQPQHF. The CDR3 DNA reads TGTGCCAGTAGTATATGGTCGTCGAGCAATCAGCCCCAGCATTTT.

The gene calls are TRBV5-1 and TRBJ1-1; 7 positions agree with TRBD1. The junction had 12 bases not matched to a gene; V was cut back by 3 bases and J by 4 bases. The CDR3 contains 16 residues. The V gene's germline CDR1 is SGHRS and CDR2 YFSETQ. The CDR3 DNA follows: TGCGCCAGCAGCTCTCAACAGGGGACTGGGATCACTGAAGCTTTCTTT. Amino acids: CASSSQQGTGITEAFF.

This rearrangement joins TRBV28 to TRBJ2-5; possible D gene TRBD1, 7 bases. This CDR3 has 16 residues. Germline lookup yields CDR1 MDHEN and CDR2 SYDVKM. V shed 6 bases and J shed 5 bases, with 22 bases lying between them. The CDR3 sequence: CASSSRGGGAEETQYF. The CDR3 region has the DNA TGTGCCAGCAGCTCTAGAGGGGGCGGGGCGGAGGAGACCCAGTACTTC.

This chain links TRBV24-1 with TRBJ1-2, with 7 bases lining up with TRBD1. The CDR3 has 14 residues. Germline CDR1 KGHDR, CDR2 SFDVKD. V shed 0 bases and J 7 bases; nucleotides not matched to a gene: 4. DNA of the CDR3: TGTGCCACCAGTGATTTGGACAGGGTGCGTGGCTACACCTTC. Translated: CATSDLDRVRGYTF.

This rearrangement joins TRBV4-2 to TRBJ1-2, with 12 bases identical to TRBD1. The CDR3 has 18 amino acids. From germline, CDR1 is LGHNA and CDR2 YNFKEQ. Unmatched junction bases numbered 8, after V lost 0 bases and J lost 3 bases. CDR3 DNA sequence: TGTGCCAGCAGCCAAGATCAGGGACAGGGGGCCAGGTACTATGGCTACACCTTC. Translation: CASSQDQGQGARYYGYTF.

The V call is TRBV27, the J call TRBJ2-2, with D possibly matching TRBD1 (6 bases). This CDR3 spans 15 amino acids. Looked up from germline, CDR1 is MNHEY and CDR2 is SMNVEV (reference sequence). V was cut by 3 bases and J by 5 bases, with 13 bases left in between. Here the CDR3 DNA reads TGTGCCAGCAGTTTGACGACAGGACTGACCGGGGAGCTGTTTTTT. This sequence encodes CASSLTTGLTGELFF.

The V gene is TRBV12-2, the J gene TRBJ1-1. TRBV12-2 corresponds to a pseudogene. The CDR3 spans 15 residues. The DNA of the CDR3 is TGTGCAAGTCGCTCAGCCTGGCCCCAACACCGGCGAGCTTTCTTT. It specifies CASRSAWPQHRRAFF.

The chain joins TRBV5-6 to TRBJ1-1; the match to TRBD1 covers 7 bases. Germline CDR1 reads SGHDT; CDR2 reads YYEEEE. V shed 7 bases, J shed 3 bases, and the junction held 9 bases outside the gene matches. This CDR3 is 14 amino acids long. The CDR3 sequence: CASRRDSRHTEAFF. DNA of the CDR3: TGTGCCAGCCGACGGGACAGTCGTCACACTGAAGCTTTCTTT. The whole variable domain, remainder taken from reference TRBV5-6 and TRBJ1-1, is DAGVTQSPTHLIKTRGQQVTLRCSPKSGHDTVSWYQQALGQGPQFIFQYYEEEERQRGNFPDRFSGHQFPNYSSELNVNALLLGDSALYLCASRRDSRHTEAFFGQGTRLTVV.

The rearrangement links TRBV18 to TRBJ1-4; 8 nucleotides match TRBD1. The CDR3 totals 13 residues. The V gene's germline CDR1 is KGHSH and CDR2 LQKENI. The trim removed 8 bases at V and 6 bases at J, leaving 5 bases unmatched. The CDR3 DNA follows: TGTGCCAGCAACAGGGGGTTGGATGAAAAACTGTTTTTT. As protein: CASNRGLDEKLFF. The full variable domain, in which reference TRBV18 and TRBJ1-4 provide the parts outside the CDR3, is NAGVMQNPRHLVRRRGQEARLRCSPMKGHSHVYWYRQLPEEGLKFMVYLQKENIIDESGMPKERFSAEFPKEGPSILRIQQVVRGDSAAYFCASNRGLDEKLFFGSGTQLSVL.

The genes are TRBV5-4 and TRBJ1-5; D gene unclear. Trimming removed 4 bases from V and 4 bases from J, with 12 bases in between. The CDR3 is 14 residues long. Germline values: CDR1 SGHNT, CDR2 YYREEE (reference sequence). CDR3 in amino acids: CASSLRQSNQPQHF. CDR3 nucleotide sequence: TGTGCCAGCAGCCTTAGACAAAGTAATCAGCCCCAGCATTTT.

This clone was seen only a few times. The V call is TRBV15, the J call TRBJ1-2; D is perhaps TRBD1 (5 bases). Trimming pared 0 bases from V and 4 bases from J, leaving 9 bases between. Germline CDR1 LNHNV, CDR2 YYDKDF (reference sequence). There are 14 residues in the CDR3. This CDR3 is CATSRDLQGYGYTF. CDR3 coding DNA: TGTGCCACCAGCAGAGATTTGCAGGGCTATGGCTACACCTTC.

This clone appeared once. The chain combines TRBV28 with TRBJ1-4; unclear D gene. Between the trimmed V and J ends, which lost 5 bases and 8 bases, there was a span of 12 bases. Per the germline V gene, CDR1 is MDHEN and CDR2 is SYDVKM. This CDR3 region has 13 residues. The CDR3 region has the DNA TGTGCCAGCAGTGCCCGGGCGAGAGAAAAACTGTTTTTT. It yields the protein CASSARAREKLFF.

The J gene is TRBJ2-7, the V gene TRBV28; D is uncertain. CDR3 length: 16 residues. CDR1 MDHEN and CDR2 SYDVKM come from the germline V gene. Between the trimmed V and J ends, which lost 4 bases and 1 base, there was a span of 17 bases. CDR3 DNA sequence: TGTGCCAGCAGTTCCTCAGGATTCGGTGGGTCCTACGAGCAGTACGTC. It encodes CASSSSGFGGSYEQYV.

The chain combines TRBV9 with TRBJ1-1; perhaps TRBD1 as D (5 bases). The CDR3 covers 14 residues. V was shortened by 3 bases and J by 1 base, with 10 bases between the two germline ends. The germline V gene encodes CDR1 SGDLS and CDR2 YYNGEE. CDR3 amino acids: CASSAGRTNTEAFF. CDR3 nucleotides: TGTGCCAGCAGCGCGGGACGGACGAACACTGAAGCTTTCTTT.